This T cell receptor (beta chain) emerged from a study of STAT5B mutations in CD4+ large granular lymphocyte leukemia. General study results and limits: No patients shared main leukemic clonotypes, though less than 30% appeared at low frequency elsewhere.

Method: immunoSEQ multiplex PCR; TCRdb's copy keeps in-frame clones and lacks some. The profile shows about 35,000 clones, 68% of them singletons. Notes on this clone: Its antigen is not known.

V shed 5 bases and J shed 4 bases, with 11 bases lying between them. CDR1 and CDR2 (germline): PRHDT, FYEKMQ (reference sequence). The CDR3 runs 14 residues. This chain uses TRBV13 with TRBJ2-2; D may be TRBD2 (6 bases). The clonotype was recovered from a human donor in good health. The specimen sequenced was CD4+ T cells from blood buffy coats. The CDR3 reads CASSPREFTGELFF. CDR3 nucleotides: TGTGCCAGCAGCCCACGGGAGTTCACCGGGGAGCTGTTTTTT.